A single sample gave rise to the 10 T cell receptor beta chains below, sequenced in a study of metastatic and nonmetastatic thyroid tumors. MiXCR re-clonotyped the PCR reads for TCRdb. Among approximately 40,000 clones listed, roughly 27% were seen once. Before thyroid surgery, none of the patients had received any treatment. Specimen: blood. These receptors came from a male donor with papillary thyroid cancer or a benign thyroid nodule (not recorded which). Some clones in this sample may be carry-over from other donors' samples.

V usage is TRBV7-6 and J usage is TRBJ2-7; D might be TRBD1 (5 bases). CDR3 length: 16 residues. V lost 2 bases and J 3 bases, leaving 17 bases between the germline ends. The V gene's germline CDR1 is SGHVS and CDR2 FNYEAQ. The CDR3 here is CASSLSVGRVVYEQYF. In nucleotides, the CDR3 is TGTGCCAGCAGCTTATCGGTGGGGCGTGTAGTCTACGAGCAGTACTTC.

The chain uses TRBV2 and TRBJ2-2; TRBD1 might be the D (7 bases). This CDR3 spans 15 amino acids. Trimming took off 5 bases at V and 9 bases at J, with 19 bases between the two ends. CDR1 is SNHLY, CDR2 FYNNEI, per germline. CDR3 in amino acids: CASSPRTGGSWELFF. The DNA for the CDR3 is TGTGCCAGCAGTCCGCGGACAGGAGGGAGCTGGGAGCTGTTTTTT.

This clone came up many times. The rearrangement links TRBV6-1 to TRBJ2-1, with 12 bases matching TRBD2. Per the germline V gene, CDR1 is MNHNS and CDR2 is SASEGT. Trimming at V came to 5 bases and at J to 8 bases, leaving 7 bases not matched to a gene. The CDR3 covers 15 residues. The CDR3 coding sequence is TGTGCCAGCAGTCCCGGGACTAGCGGGTCCGATGAGCAGTTCTTC. Translating gives CASSPGTSGSDEQFF.

The rearrangement uses TRBV13 and TRBJ2-7, with 16 bases aligning to TRBD2. Germline V gene sequence: CDR1 PRHDT, CDR2 FYEKMQ (reference sequence). V lost 6 bases and J lost 3; bases outside the gene matches: 14. This CDR3 contains 19 residues. The chain's CDR3 is CASRLKPGLAGGSSYEQYF. CDR3 coding DNA: TGTGCCAGCAGACTTAAGCCGGGACTAGCGGGAGGGTCAAGCTACGAGCAGTACTTC. Full variable domain (missing parts from reference TRBV13 and TRBJ2-7): AAGVIQSPRHLIKEKRETATLKCYPIPRHDTVYWYQQGPGQDPQFLISFYEKMQSDKGSIPDRFSAQQFSDYHSELNMSSLELGDSALYFCASRLKPGLAGGSSYEQYFGPGTRLTVT.

This clone was observed many times. This rearrangement joins TRBV9 to TRBJ2-7; D not resolved. Germline V gives CDR1 SGDLS, CDR2 YYNGEE. V was cut by 0 bases and J by 3 bases, with 10 bases left in between. This CDR3 spans 14 amino acids. The CDR3 nucleotides are TGTGCCAGCAGCGTAGGGAAGAGTGGCTACGAGCAGTACTTC. Translating gives CASSVGKSGYEQYF.

This clone came up many times. This chain connects TRBV3-1 to TRBJ2-1; a possible D gene is TRBD2 (7 bases). CDR3 size: 14 residues. V shed 4 bases and J shed 9 bases, with 16 bases lying between them. The germline CDR1 and CDR2 sequences are LGHDT and YNNKEL (reference sequence). As DNA, the CDR3 is TGTGCCAGCAGCCCCGCGGGGGCCCGCGGTGAGCAGTTCTTC. Translation gives CASSPAGARGEQFF.

Notes on this clone: An end of the junction does not agree with germline; a read error may underlie this. The rearrangement links TRBV6-1 to TRBJ2-2; D is unresolved. There are 15 residues in the CDR3. Germline V gene lookup returns CDR1 MNHNS and CDR2 SASEGT. Written as DNA, the CDR3 is TGTGCCAGCCGGCCGGTGTCAGTTAAGTCCGGTGAGCTGTTTTTT. Translation: CASRPVSVKSGELFF.

This clone was counted at least ten times. The chain combines TRBV7-2 with TRBJ1-5, with 7 bases that match TRBD1. CDR1 is SGHTA, CDR2 FQGNSA, per germline. CDR3 length: 15 residues. V shed 5 bases, J shed 6 bases, and the junction held 10 bases outside the gene matches. DNA of the CDR3: TGTGCCAGCAGCCCGCAGGGGGTCGGGGGTCAGCCCCAGCATTTT. Its protein is CASSPQGVGGQPQHF.

This clone appeared many times. The chain couples TRBV4-1 to TRBJ2-7, with TRBD2 matching 11 bases. This CDR3 has 17 amino acids. Unmatched junction bases numbered 8, after V lost 4 bases and J lost 0 bases. Germline assignment: CDR1 MGHRA and CDR2 YSYEKL. Here the CDR3 reads CASSRPGLAGSSYEQYF. CDR3 DNA sequence: TGCGCCAGCAGCCGACCTGGACTAGCGGGTTCCTCCTACGAGCAGTACTTC.

This clone has only a few counts. The junction departs from the called germline gene at one end, perhaps through a read error. The chain carries TRBV6-4 and TRBJ1-2; tentatively, D is TRBD1 (6 bases). Germline CDR1 and CDR2: MRHNA and SNTAGT. This CDR3 contains 13 residues. The CDR3 is CGGGGRSRYGYTF. In DNA, the CDR3 is TGCGGAGGGGGGGGGCGTTCCAGATATGGCTACACCTTC.